The source of this T cell receptor (beta chain) is a study of regulatory T cells in long-lasting Graves disease. Arm-PCR with iRepertoire HTBI primers amplified the CDR3 regions for these TCR beta libraries. TCRdb reanalysed the multiplex PCR reads using MiXCR and keeps one entry per CDR3 protein. The sample holds roughly 320,000 distinct CDR3 sequences, around 17% seen once. Trimming took 4 bases from V and 6 from J; bases not matched to a gene: 9. The CDR3 is 16 amino acids. The germline V gene encodes CDR1 KGHDR and CDR2 SFDVKD. This clonotype was detected ten times or more. This sample's time point: newly diagnosed GD, antithyroid drugs for less than 3 months. Following extraction of RNA from PBMCs, that RNA was used to make the TCR library. An endocrinology department located in Xi'an, China, was where the patients came from. In addition, the sample was reused for a study of T cells in Graves' hyperthyroidism and ophthalmopathy. That source adds: Graves' hyperthyroidism was deemed stable absent ophthalmopathy progression within 18 months. Most clonotypes expanded in thyroid above 0.001 were likewise present in blood.

The clonotype was recovered from a man aged 35 to 55 with Graves disease. The source material was peripheral blood mononuclear cells (PBMCs), sampled at new diagnosis, from a patient treated with antithyroid drugs. The chain carries TRBV24-1 and TRBJ1-5; TRBD1 matches at 9 bases. The CDR3 DNA follows: TGTGCCACCAGTGAAGCACAGGGGGCGAATGGTCAGCCCCAGCATTTT. It encodes CATSEAQGANGQPQHF.